Listed here are 4 T cell receptor beta chains from one sample, sequenced in a study of shared clonotypes between healthy human individuals (TCRdb year 2020). The method behind the library was the immunoSEQ multiplex PCR assay. The source is immuneACCESS, and TCRdb retained only in-frame sequences with V and J called. Part of the clones is not carried over; for the studies checked, unresolved V genes explain less than half of this, and the remainder is unexplained. The sample table contains roughly 1,100,000 clones; only one count was recorded for around 76% of them. Together, the top ten hold about 1.4% of the sample. Sequencing was performed on memory CD4+ T cells sorted from blood. The cell subset or site label, read with the paper, signifies: CD45RA-negative fraction. All receptors derive from a man aged 18 to 29 in good health.

The V gene is TRBV10-3, the J gene TRBJ2-3; 7 bases map to TRBD2. With V trimmed by 5 bases and J by 5 bases, 13 bases remained unmatched. Germline lookup yields CDR1 ENHRY and CDR2 SYGVKD. The CDR3 is 16 residues long. Here the CDR3 reads CAISRPSGPGGDTQYF. Here the CDR3 DNA reads TGTGCCATCAGTAGGCCTAGCGGCCCCGGGGGAGATACGCAGTATTTT.

The table lists this clone with a count of one. The rearrangement links TRBV30 to TRBJ2-5; the D gene could be TRBD1 or TRBD2 (5 bases each). The end of the DNA is better explained by TRBJ2-7, so the J call may be wrong. Germline CDR1 is GTSNPN and CDR2 is SVGIG (reference sequence). The CDR3 runs 14 residues. The CDR3 here is CAWSSPGRGYEQYF. CDR3 DNA: TGTGCCTGGAGTTCACCGGGAAGGGGTTACGAGCAGTACTTC.

This chain connects TRBV7-2 to TRBJ1-1; a possible D gene is TRBD1 (5 bases). Per germline, CDR1 SGHTA and CDR2 FQGNSA. V shed 3 bases and J shed 1 base, with 21 bases lying between them. The CDR3 has 18 amino acids. CDR3 nucleotide sequence: TGTGCCAGCAGCTTTTACGACGCCGGGAGGGACTGGAACACTGAAGCTTTCTTT. Its protein is CASSFYDAGRDWNTEAFF.

The rearrangement joins TRBV5-4 to TRBJ1-2, with D unresolved. The CDR3 covers 14 residues. Germline V CDR1 and CDR2: SGHNT, YYREEE (reference sequence). V lost 3 bases and J 6 bases, leaving 15 bases between the germline ends. DNA for the CDR3: TGTGCCAGCAGCTCTGAGGTTTCGGTTGATGGCTACACCTTC. It encodes CASSSEVSVDGYTF.